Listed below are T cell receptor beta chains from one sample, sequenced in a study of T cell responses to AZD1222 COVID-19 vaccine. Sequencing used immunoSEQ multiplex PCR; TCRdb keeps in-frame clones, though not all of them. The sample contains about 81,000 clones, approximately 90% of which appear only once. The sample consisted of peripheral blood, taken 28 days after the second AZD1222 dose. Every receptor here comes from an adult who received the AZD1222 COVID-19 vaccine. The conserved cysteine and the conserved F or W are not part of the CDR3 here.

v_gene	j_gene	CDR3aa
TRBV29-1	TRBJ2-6	SVHDGAGANVLT
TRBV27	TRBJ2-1	ASSLRGTGGNEQF
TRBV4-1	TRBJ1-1	ASSQVMLSLREAF
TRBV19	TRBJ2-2	ASEQGPSNTGELF
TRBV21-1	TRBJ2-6	ASSPGTPHPSLP
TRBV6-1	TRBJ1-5	ASSELRQPQH
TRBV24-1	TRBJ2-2	ATSEERPTGELF
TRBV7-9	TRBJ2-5	ASSIQGPGETQY
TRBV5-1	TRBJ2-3	ASTLAGGADTQY
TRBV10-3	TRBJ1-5	ATDDRGNQPQH
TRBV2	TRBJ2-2	ASRWTAPGELF
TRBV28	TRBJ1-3	ASTSPLGSGNTIY
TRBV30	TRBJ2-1	AWSGSPTGDEQF
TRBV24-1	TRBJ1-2	ATSHRDYGYT
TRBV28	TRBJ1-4	ASSSTGGFEKLF
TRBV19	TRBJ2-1	ASSTRGKGALYNEQF
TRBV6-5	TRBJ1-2	ASSYAWGQNYGYT
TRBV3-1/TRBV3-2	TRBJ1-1	ASSQQGDTEAF
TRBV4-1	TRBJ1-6	ASSHERGPFNSPLH
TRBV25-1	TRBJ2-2	ASSDDITGELF